This is a list of T cell receptor beta chains from one sample in a study of regulatory T cells in long-lasting Graves disease. TCRdb called the multiplex PCR reads again in MiXCR, with one record for every CDR3 protein. The sample records fewer than 550,000 distinct CDR3 sequences, roughly 15% being singletons. This sample was shared with a second study, whose subject was T cells in Graves' hyperthyroidism and ophthalmopathy.

Here the sequenced sample was peripheral blood mononuclear cells (PBMCs), taken at new diagnosis, from a patient treated with antithyroid drugs. Receptor source: a woman aged 35-60 years with Graves disease. The CDR3 runs from the conserved cysteine through the conserved F or W. D genes are given only for firm matches. Size is omitted from some rows. Given values are once, few, many or a class for expanded clones.

J: TRBJ2-5
V: TRBV7-9
size: many
D: .
DNA: TGTGCCAGCAGCTTAGTCCGGGAGACCCAGTACTTC
CDR3: CASSLVRETQYF

J: TRBJ1-1
V: TRBV24-1
size: few
D: .
DNA: TGTGCCACCAGTGATTTAGGACAACGGACGAACACTGAAGCTTTCTTT
CDR3: CATSDLGQRTNTEAFF

J: TRBJ1-2
V: TRBV7-8
size: many
D: TRBD1
DNA: TGTGCCAGCAGCGAGGGACAGGCAGTGGGATATGGCTACACCTTC
CDR3: CASSEGQAVGYGYTF

J: TRBJ2-6
V: TRBV28
size: .
D: .
DNA: TGTGCCAGCAGTTTCCGCCTCCCCGCCGTCCTGACTTTC
CDR3: CASSFRLPAVLTF

J: TRBJ2-1
V: TRBV7-9
size: many
D: TRBD1
DNA: TGTGCCAGCCGTAGAACCGGGACAGGGGGGAATGAGCAGTTCTTC
CDR3: CASRRTGTGGNEQFF

J: TRBJ1-1
V: TRBV2
size: .
D: TRBD1
DNA: TGTGCCACCGTGAGGACAGGGGGTAACACTGAAGCTTTCTTT
CDR3: CATVRTGGNTEAFF

J: TRBJ2-3
V: TRBV6-2/TRBV6-3
size: many
D: TRBD1
DNA: TGTGCCAGCAGATTAGCCGGGACAGGGAGCACAGATACGCAGTATTTT
CDR3: CASRLAGTGSTDTQYF

J: TRBJ1-5
V: TRBV25-1
size: few
D: .
DNA: TGTGCCAGCATAACCAGGGCGGGCAATCAGCCCCAGCATTTT
CDR3: CASITRAGNQPQHF

J: TRBJ2-5
V: TRBV30
size: few
D: TRBD2
DNA: TGTGCCTGGAGTGTACTTATGACTAGCGGAATACAAGAGACCCAGTACTTC
CDR3: CAWSVLMTSGIQETQYF

J: TRBJ2-5
V: TRBV12-3/TRBV12-4
size: many
D: .
DNA: TGTGCCAGCACCTGGGGGCAGTCGAACCAAGAGACCCAGTACTTC
CDR3: CASTWGQSNQETQYF

J: TRBJ1-1
V: TRBV29-1
size: .
D: TRBD1
DNA: TGCAGCGTTTGGGACAGGGGGGGTAGCACTGAAGCTTTCTTT
CDR3: CSVWDRGGSTEAFF

J: TRBJ1-4
V: TRBV5-5
size: many
D: .
DNA: TGTGCCAGCAGCACTGACGGCCAGGGGAATAATGAAAAACTGTTTTTT
CDR3: CASSTDGQGNNEKLFF